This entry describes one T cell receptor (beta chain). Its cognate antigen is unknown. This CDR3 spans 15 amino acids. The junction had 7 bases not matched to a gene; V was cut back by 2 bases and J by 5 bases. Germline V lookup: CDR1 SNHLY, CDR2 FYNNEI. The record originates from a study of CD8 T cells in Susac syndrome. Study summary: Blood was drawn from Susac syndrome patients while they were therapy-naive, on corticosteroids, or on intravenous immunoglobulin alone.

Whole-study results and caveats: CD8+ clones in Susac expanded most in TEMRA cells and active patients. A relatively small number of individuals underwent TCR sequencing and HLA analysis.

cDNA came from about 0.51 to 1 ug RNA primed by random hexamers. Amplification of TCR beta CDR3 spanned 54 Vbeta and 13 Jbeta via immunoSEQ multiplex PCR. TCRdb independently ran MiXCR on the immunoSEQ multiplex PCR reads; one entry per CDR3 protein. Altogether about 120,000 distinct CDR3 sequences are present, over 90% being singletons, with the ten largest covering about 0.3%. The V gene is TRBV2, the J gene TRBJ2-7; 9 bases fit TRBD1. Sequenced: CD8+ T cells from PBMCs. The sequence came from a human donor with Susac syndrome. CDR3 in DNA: TGTGCCAGCAGTGAACGTGGGACAGGGAAGAACGAGCAGTACTTC. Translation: CASSERGTGKNEQYF.